The clone carrying this T cell receptor (beta chain) has a single count. Its antigen is not identified. At one end, the junction sequence differs from germline, possibly due to a read error. The sample belongs to a study of tumor-infiltrating lymphocytes in primary liver carcinoma. Findings of the study overall: Tumor-adjacent and tumor-blood pairs shared a smaller degree of overlap than tumor region pairs.

The blood RNA (from unsorted whole blood) was obtained, and germline DNA was also extracted. Total RNA amounting to around 540 ng was the source from which TCR beta cDNA was made with a constant-region primer. ARM-PCR was slightly modified, and three nested multiplex PCR rounds with it gave rise to the TCR beta libraries. Rounds one and two of PCR, each of roughly 10 cycles, were primed with TRBV1-TRBV30 forward primers and a C-beta reverse primer. TCRdb processed the multiplex PCR reads anew with MiXCR; each CDR3 protein has one entry. The sample has hundreds of thousands of distinct CDR3 sequences; about 60% are singletons. The CDR3 is 16 amino acids.

The chain combines TRBV12-3 or TRBV12-4 with TRBJ2-2; 8 nucleotides line up with TRBD2. Material: peripheral blood. The source of this sequence is a man aged 35-49 years with primary liver carcinoma and hepatitis B virus infection. CDR3 DNA: TGTGCCAGCAGTTTAACTCTAGCGGGTGTGACCGGGGGGCTGTTTTTT. This sequence encodes CASSLTLAGVTGGLFF.